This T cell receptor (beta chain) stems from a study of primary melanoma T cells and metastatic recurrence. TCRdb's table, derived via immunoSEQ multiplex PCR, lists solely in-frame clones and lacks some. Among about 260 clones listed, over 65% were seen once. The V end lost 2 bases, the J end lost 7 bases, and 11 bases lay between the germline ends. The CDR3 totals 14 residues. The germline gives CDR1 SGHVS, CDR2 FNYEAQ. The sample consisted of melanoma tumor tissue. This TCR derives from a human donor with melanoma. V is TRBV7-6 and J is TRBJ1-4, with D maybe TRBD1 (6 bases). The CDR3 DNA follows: TGTGCCAGCAGCTTAACGGGGGCGGGTGAAAAACTGTTTTTT. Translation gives CASSLTGAGEKLFF.